The T cell receptor (beta chain) described here comes from a study of response to subunit inactivated influenza vaccine. Study-wide results and caveats: Each seasonal flu vaccination may recruit only limited new T cells, authors suggested.

TCRdb reprocessed the RT-PCR reads via MiXCR and lists one record per CDR3 protein. The table shows under 550,000 distinct CDR3 sequences, with around 7.9% occurring only once. This clonotype was found a few times. Antigen specificity is unknown. Germline V gene sequence: CDR1 LGHDT, CDR2 YNNKEL (reference sequence). J gave up 2 bases and V 4 bases, and 6 bases lay outside the gene matches. The CDR3 covers 16 residues. Sequencing used PBMCs from blood, obtained 23 months after vaccination. The chain recombines TRBV3-1 with TRBJ2-1; 9 bases are shared with TRBD2. The source is a man between 50 and 75 years old who received an inactivated influenza vaccine. This chain's CDR3 is CASSPRSSGAYNEQFF. Written as DNA, the CDR3 is TGTGCCAGCAGCCCCCGTTCTAGCGGGGCCTACAATGAGCAGTTCTTC.